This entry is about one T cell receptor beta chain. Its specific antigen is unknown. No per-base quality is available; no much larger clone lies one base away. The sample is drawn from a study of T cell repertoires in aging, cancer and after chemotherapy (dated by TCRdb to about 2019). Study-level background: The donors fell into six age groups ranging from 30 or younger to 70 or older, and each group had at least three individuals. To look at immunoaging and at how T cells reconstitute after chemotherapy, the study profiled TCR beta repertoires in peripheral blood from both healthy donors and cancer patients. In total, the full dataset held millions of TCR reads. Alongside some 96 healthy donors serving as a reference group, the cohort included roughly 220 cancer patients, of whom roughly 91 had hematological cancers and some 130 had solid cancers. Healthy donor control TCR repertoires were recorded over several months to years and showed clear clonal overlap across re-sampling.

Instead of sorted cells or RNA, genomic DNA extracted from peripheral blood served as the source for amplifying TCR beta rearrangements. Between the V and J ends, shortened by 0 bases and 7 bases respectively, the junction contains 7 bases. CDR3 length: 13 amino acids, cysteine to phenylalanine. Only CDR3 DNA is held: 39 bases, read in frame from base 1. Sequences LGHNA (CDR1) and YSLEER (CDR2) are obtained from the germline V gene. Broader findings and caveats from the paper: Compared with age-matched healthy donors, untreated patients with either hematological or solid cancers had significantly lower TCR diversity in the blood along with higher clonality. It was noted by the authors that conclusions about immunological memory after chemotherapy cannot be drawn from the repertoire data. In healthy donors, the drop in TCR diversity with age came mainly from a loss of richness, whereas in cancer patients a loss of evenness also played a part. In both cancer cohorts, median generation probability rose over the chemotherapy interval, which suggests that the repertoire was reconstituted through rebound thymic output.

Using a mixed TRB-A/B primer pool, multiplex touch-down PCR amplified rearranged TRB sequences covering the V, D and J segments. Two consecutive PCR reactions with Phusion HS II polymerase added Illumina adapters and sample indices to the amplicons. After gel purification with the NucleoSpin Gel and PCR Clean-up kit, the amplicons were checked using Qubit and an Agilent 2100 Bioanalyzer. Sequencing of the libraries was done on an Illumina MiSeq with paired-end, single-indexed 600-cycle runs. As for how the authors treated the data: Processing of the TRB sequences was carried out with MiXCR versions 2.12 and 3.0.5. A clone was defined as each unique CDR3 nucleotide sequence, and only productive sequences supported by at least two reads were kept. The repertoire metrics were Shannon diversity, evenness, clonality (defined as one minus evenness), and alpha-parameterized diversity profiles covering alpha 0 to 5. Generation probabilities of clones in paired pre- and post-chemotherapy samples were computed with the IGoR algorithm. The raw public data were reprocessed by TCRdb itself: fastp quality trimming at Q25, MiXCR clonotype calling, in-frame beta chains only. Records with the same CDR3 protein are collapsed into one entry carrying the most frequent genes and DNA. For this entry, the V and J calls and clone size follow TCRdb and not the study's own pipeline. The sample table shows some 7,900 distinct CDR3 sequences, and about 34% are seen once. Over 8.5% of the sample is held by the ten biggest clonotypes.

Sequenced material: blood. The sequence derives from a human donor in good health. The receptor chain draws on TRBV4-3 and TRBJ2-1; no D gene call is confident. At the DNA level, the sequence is TGCGCCAGCAGCCAAGACAGCGCTAATGAGCAGTTCTTC. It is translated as CASSQDSANEQFF.